The TCR beta chain under discussion was sequenced for a study of OX40 agonist ivuxolimab in advanced cancers. Study-level information: A male proportion of 82.7% was recorded, with mean age roughly 62 years and range about 20 to 90. Three patients responded partially, comprising one with hepatocellular carcinoma and two with cutaneous melanoma. Findings and limits, study-wide: The 0.1-3.0 mg/kg partial responders had among the lowest clonal expansion.

CDR1 and CDR2 (germline): SGDLS, YYNGEE. V was shortened by 5 bases and J by 4 bases, with 15 bases between the two germline ends. This CDR3 is 14 amino acids long. Note on this clone: Antigen unknown.

Repertoires were generated with immunoSEQ multiplex PCR, while TCRdb's copy carries only in-frame clones and drops some. The table records more than 100,000 clones, just under 95% of them present only once. The V gene is TRBV9, the J gene TRBJ2-5; D tentatively fits TRBD1 or TRBD2 (6 bases each). The origin of this receptor is an adult with an advanced solid tumor such as melanoma, head and neck, liver or kidney cancer. Sequencing was performed on CD4+ or CD8+ T cells sorted from blood, taken in a trial of the OX40 agonist ivuxolimab. The chain's CDR3 is CASSPGGGSETQYF. The CDR3 DNA reads TGTGCCAGCAGTCCCGGAGGGGGTTCAGAGACCCAGTACTTC.